Listed below are T cell receptor beta chains from one sample, sequenced in a study of blood T cell repertoires in COVID-19. Libraries were prepared by immunoSEQ multiplex PCR; TCRdb keeps only in-frame clonotypes and omits some of them. Among 76,000 or so clones listed, approximately 80% were seen once. Source material: peripheral blood. Receptors originate from a man in his fifties with acute or convalescent COVID-19. The CDR3 runs from the conserved cysteine through the conserved F or W. Each record gives: J gene, CDR3 length, D gene, V gene, CDR3 protein. The D gene is left open where the match is weak.

TRBJ2-7 16 TRBD2 TRBV5-6 CASSSPRAGETYEQYF
TRBJ1-4 14 TRBD1 TRBV28 CASRRGQGYEKLFF
TRBJ2-7 14 TRBD1 TRBV7-2 CASSSGTGAYEQYF
TRBJ1-3 14 TRBD1 TRBV19 CASNPTGPGNTIYF
TRBJ1-3 15 - TRBV6-5 CASSRSTNSGNTIYF
TRBJ1-2 13 - TRBV7-2 CASSLNRQAGYTF
TRBJ2-3 15 TRBD1 TRBV19 CARDGTGGPTDTQYF
TRBJ1-5 16 - TRBV21-1 CANQGQAVYSNQPQHF
TRBJ2-7 15 TRBD1 TRBV5-4 CASSDTRDRAYEQYF
TRBJ1-3 16 TRBD1 TRBV3-1/TRBV3-2 CASSPGQGRSGNTIYF
TRBJ2-7 14 - TRBV18 CASRGQISPLEQYF
TRBJ2-3 17 TRBD2 TRBV11-2 CASSLAAGGASTDTQYF
TRBJ1-5 16 - TRBV6-5 CASSSSGAYSNQPQHF
TRBJ1-2 15 - TRBV4-2 CASSQALQLSGGYTF
TRBJ2-2 16 TRBD2 TRBV5-5 CASSFLRGGITGELFF
TRBJ1-4 13 - TRBV12-3/TRBV12-4 CASTPGRGEKLFF
TRBJ2-1 15 - TRBV11-3 CASSAPGGYGNEQFF
TRBJ2-1 17 TRBD2 TRBV9 CASSSPWGGLTHNEQFF
TRBJ1-4 14 - TRBV7-9 CASSLSRGSEKLFF
TRBJ1-5 15 - TRBV15 CATSRDLGVGQPQHF
TRBJ2-1 15 TRBD2 TRBV18 CASSPPGLAYNEQFF
TRBJ1-6 13 - TRBV28 CASSSGYNSPLHF